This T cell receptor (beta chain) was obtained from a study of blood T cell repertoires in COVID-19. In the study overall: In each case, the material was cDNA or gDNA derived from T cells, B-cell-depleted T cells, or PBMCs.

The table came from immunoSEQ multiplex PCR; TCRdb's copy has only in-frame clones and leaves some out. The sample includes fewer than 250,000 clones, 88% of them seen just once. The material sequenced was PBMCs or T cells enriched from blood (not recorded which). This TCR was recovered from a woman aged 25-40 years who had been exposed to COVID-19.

The chain's CDR3 is CASSQGTRDSPLHF. CDR3 bases: TGTGCCTCGTCACAGGGAACCCGGGATTCACCCCTCCACTTT. The chain is built from TRBV30 and TRBJ1-6; D might be TRBD1 (6 bases). The CDR3 sequence is 14 residues long. The germline gives CDR1 GTSNPN, CDR2 SVGIG (reference sequence). V was pared by 7 bases and J by 8 bases, with 18 bases between.